This TCR beta chain is from a study of post-analysis software for immune sequencing data (dated by TCRdb to the mid-2010s). A note on the overall study: Recorded disease courses included relapsing-remitting, secondary progressive and progressive-relapsing multiple sclerosis, with some patients lacking subtype annotation. Patient repertoires were compared against roughly 11 previously published healthy control repertoires from donors aged roughly 6 to 28 years. A subset of samples was prepared in parallel using single-end sample barcoding, then pooled and co-amplified after Illumina adapter ligation. Overall study results and their limits: Patients showed significantly higher frequencies than controls for about five TRBV segments, among them TRBV5-6, TRBV5-1 and TRBV20-1. Direct clustering with F measure revealed strong co-clustering of samples prepared in the same batch, which led to a batch-effect correction. The control group was slightly older than the multiple sclerosis patient group. Normalized Chao1 diversity was significantly lower in multiple sclerosis patients than controls, suggesting substantial peripheral T-cell clonal expansion.

Receptors were amplified or captured by PCR. Sequencing relied on an Illumina HiSeq 2500. Unique molecular identifiers were incorporated into TCR beta cDNA libraries to reduce PCR and sequencing biases. Per 1 to 10 million input T cells, some 500,000 cDNA molecules were obtained, such that each molecule approximated one T cell. The patient libraries were prepared and sequenced using the same protocol as the earlier healthy control dataset. Samples belonging to the same batch were prepared together, multiplexed and sequenced on a shared HiSeq lane. The study's processing was this. MIGEC handled the raw barcoded reads, throwing out single-read molecular identifier groups before consensus assembly and CDR3 extraction. Clonotype tables were post-analysed with VDJtools, and diversity was normalized by down-sampling all datasets to the smallest sample size. To correct batch-related cross-sample contamination, repertoire overlap clustering matched CDR3 amino acid sequences but not nucleotide sequences. TCRdb reworked the public reads: Q25 trimming with fastp, MiXCR clone assembly, productive beta chains retained. Merged by CDR3 protein, the rows form single entries marked with the most common genes and DNA. The V and J calls, along with clone size, are taken from TCRdb and not from the paper's own processing. A total of some 690,000 distinct CDR3 sequences appear in this sample, roughly 27% of them only once. The ten biggest clones cover 0.55% to 0.65% of the sample.

Inclusive of the bounding cysteine and phenylalanine, the CDR3 is 13 residues long. Only the CDR3 region is kept as DNA, spanning 39 bases read in frame from base 1. The germline V gene sets CDR1 to SGHRS and CDR2 to YFSETQ. Compared with germline, V lacks 4 bases and J lacks 5 bases; bases without a gene match: 5. This clonotype appeared many times. No cognate antigen has been identified for it. The sample holds no much larger clone one base away, and base qualities are not on file. To demonstrate the VDJtools post-analysis software, TCR beta repertoires were profiled from the peripheral blood of more than 10 young patients with multiple sclerosis. The patients with multiple sclerosis were children and adolescents between roughly 6 and 15 years of age.

The sample consisted of blood. The sequence joins TRBV5-1 to TRBJ2-5; TRBD1 matches 7 bases in the middle. The TCR was taken from a girl aged 5-17 years with multiple sclerosis. The bases are TGCGCCAGCAGCATAGGGGGCTTGGAGACCCAGTACTTC. Its protein product is CASSIGGLETQYF.